This record covers a single TCR beta chain. The sample comes from a study of cytomegalovirus exposure and HLA in healthy donors. The PCR made use of 60 Vbeta and 13 Jbeta primers. Produced via immunoSEQ multiplex PCR; TCRdb's table is partial and in-frame only. The data include more than 95,000 clones; the top ten clones carry 3.5%. From germline, CDR1 is SQVTM and CDR2 ANQGSEA. Trimming stripped 4 bases from V and 4 bases from J, with 11 bases between. The length of the CDR3 is 13 residues. This sequence joins TRBV29-1 and TRBJ1-3, with D unresolved. The receptor comes from a man in his forties in good health and CMV-seronegative. Sequencing was done on a sample of PBMCs. The CDR3 loop is CSVVTNSGNTIYF. The CDR3 nucleotides read TGCAGCGTTGTTACAAACAGCGGAAACACCATATATTTT.